The next 13 T cell receptor beta chains were all read from a single sample in a study of blood T cell repertoires in COVID-19. Clones were sequenced by immunoSEQ multiplex PCR, and TCRdb holds only the in-frame ones, with some missing. The sample lists roughly 140,000 clones; roughly 80% were seen once. The specimen was peripheral blood. The receptor set was obtained from a human donor with acute or convalescent COVID-19. The donor label of this sample is uncertain.

The V gene is TRBV27, the J gene TRBJ1-1; unclear D gene. The CDR3 length is 15 residues. V shed 2 bases and J shed 0 bases, with 10 bases lying between them. The germline gives CDR1 MNHEY, CDR2 SMNVEV (reference sequence). Written as DNA, the CDR3 is TGTGCCAGCAGTTTAAAAAACAGAATGAACACTGAAGCTTTCTTT. This codes for CASSLKNRMNTEAFF.

The sample holds a few counts of this clone. The chain is built from TRBV19 and TRBJ1-5, with TRBD1 matching over 10 bases. The CDR3 loop spans 14 amino acids. The V and J ends lost 5 bases and 5 bases, in that order; junction bases with no gene match: 3. Germline loops: CDR1 LNHDA, CDR2 SQIVND (reference sequence). CDR3 DNA: TGTGCCAGTAGTTCGGGACAGGGGTATCAGCCCCAGCATTTT. Translating it yields CASSSGQGYQPQHF.

This chain connects TRBV7-6 to TRBJ2-2; 7 bases agree with TRBD1. Trimming cost V 5 bases and J 2 bases; bases outside gene matches: 8. Germline lookup yields CDR1 SGHVS and CDR2 FNYEAQ. The CDR3 covers 16 residues. The CDR3 spells CASSPPGTDNTGELFF. The CDR3 nucleotides are TGTGCCAGCAGCCCTCCCGGGACAGATAACACCGGGGAGCTGTTTTTT.

The rearrangement uses TRBV23-1 and TRBJ1-2; D is ambiguous. TRBV23-1 is recorded as an ORF, its role being uncertain. The V end was cut by 0 bases, the J end by 2 bases, with 7 bases between. CDR3 length equals 14 residues. In DNA, the CDR3 is TGCGCCAGCAGTCAATCGCACAGAAACTATGGCTACACCTTC. Translated, it gives CASSQSHRNYGYTF.

This clone was counted ten times or more. The chain carries TRBV24-1 and TRBJ1-5; tentative D call: TRBD1 (5 bases). Germline V gives CDR1 KGHDR, CDR2 SFDVKD. The CDR3 contains 14 residues. V lost 6 bases, J lost 4 bases, and 12 bases lay in between. This CDR3 is CATSPGQRNQPQHF. The CDR3 DNA is TGTGCCACCAGTCCAGGGCAGAGGAATCAGCCCCAGCATTTT.

V is TRBV5-1 and J is TRBJ2-7; no firm D call. CDR1 and CDR2 from the germline V gene are SGHRS and YFSETQ. V was shortened by 0 bases and J by 7 bases, with 11 bases between the two germline ends. The CDR3 totals 13 residues. Here the CDR3 reads CASSLGYDEEQYV. DNA of the CDR3: TGCGCCAGCAGCTTGGGCTACGATGAGGAGCAGTACGTC.

The gene calls are TRBV6-5 and TRBJ1-1, with D possibly TRBD1 on 6 matching bases. CDR1 is MNHEY, CDR2 SVGAGI, per germline. The length of the CDR3 is 14 residues. V lost 6 bases and J lost 2, with 13 bases in between. The CDR3 coding sequence is TGTGCCAGCAGACCTGGACAGACCAACACTGAAGCTTTCTTT. Its protein is CASRPGQTNTEAFF.

A remark on this clone: One end of the junction does not line up with germline, which may come from a read error. The gene calls are TRBV2 and TRBJ1-4; D call uncertain. The CDR3 totals 13 residues. Germline V lookup: CDR1 SNHLY, CDR2 FYNNEI. The CDR3 here is CASRGGPKEKLFF. CDR3 DNA sequence: TGTGCCAGCAGGGGAGGGCCTAAGGAAAAACTGTTTTTT.

V is TRBV3-1 (or the pseudogene TRBV3-2) and J is TRBJ1-2; D not certain. V lost 6 bases and J lost 7, with 12 bases in between. The CDR3 spans 12 residues. Germline V gives CDR1 LGHDT, CDR2 YNNKEL (reference sequence). The CDR3 spells CASRLLSGGYTF. The CDR3 nucleotides read TGTGCCAGCAGGCTCCTATCGGGTGGCTACACCTTC.

The chain joins TRBV21-1 to TRBJ1-6; the D call TRBD1 from the table was never checked on the DNA. TRBV21-1 is described as a pseudogene. This CDR3 is built from 15 residues. CDR3 sequence reads: CASSTRTGVNSPLHF. The DNA of the CDR3 is TGTGCCAGCAGCACGAGGACAGGAGTTAATTCACCCCTCCACTTT.

V and J are TRBV9 and TRBJ2-3; TRBD2 aligns across 11 bases. The CDR3 contains 12 residues. Germline assignment: CDR1 SGDLS and CDR2 YYNGEE. V dropped 5 bases and J dropped 10; count of bases not matched to a gene: 3. The CDR3 spells CASRASGGPQYF. The CDR3 bases are TGTGCCAGCAGGGCTAGCGGGGGGCCGCAGTATTTT.

The chain carries TRBV5-4 and TRBJ1-2; 8 bases fit TRBD1. Germline V CDR1 and CDR2: SGHNT, YYREEE (reference sequence). This CDR3 comprises 18 residues. Germline trimming cut 1 base from V and 3 bases from J; bases unmatched to any gene: 14. The CDR3 DNA reads as TGTGCCAGCAGCTTGTTATCATACTCGGACAGGGCTCACTATGGCTACACCTTC. Residues: CASSLLSYSDRAHYGYTF.

V usage is TRBV27 and J usage is TRBJ2-3; TRBD1 agrees at 7 bases. The CDR3 is 16 residues long. Germline trimming cut 4 bases from V and 2 bases from J; bases unmatched to any gene: 9. Germline V lookup: CDR1 MNHEY, CDR2 SMNVEV (reference sequence). DNA for the CDR3: TGTGCCAGCAGTTCGTTGACAGGGCGATACACAGATACGCAGTATTTT. Translating it yields CASSSLTGRYTDTQYF.